This T cell receptor (beta chain) was recorded in a study of regulatory T cells in long-lasting Graves disease (TCRdb year 2021). At the level of the whole study: Patients with newly diagnosed Graves' disease had been on antithyroid drugs for under 3 months. The study was registered as a clinical trial and conducted in China. TCR sequencing covered 13 persistent and around 20 newly diagnosed Graves' disease patients, around 33 samples in total. Patients with persistent Graves' disease were compared with patients with newly diagnosed Graves' disease using TCR sequencing and RNA sequencing of peripheral blood.

Receptor libraries were prepared by multiplex PCR. The sequencer was an Illumina HiSeq 4000. iRepertoire HTBI primers and Arm-PCR amplification of CDR3 regions were used to construct TCR beta libraries. Before sequencing, the PCR products went through gel purification. Per the original workflow: Gene usage analysis of CDR3 amino acid clonotypes relied on the roughly 60 TRBV and more than twelve TRBJ segments identified across samples. Filtered high-quality paired reads were merged into contigs using COPE and FqMerger. BLAST was used to align contigs to IMGT TRBV, TRBD and TRBJ reference genes, and CDR3 was defined according to IMGT. Any clonotype with a frequency above 0.1% was classified as a highly expanded clone. Repertoire diversity was measured by Shannon entropy, and V-J evenness by the Gini coefficient. A clonotype found in more than one individual was treated as public. TCRdb reprocessing: public reads trimmed at Q25 with fastp, clones called with MiXCR, in-frame beta chains kept. CDR3 protein sequences are deduplicated, and each keeps its most common genes and DNA. For this entry, the V and J calls and clone size follow TCRdb and not the study's own pipeline. This sample gives some 220,000 distinct CDR3 sequences in total; around 19% of them show up just once. The top ten hold about an eighth of the sample.

Explained via the paper, the time point label denotes: newly diagnosed GD, antithyroid drugs for less than 3 months. For both TCR sequencing and RNA sequencing, RNA was extracted from PBMCs in TRIzol. The diagnosis of Graves' disease was made according to American Thyroid Association guidelines. Patients were recruited from an endocrinology department in Xi'an, China. Each patient gave about 8.1 milliliters of peripheral blood, collected in an EDTA anticoagulant tube. Ficoll Paque Plus density gradient separation was used to isolate PBMCs, and no further T cell sorting was performed. An Agilent 2100 Bioanalyzer and agarose gel were used to assess RNA quality, and a NanoDrop 2000 was used to measure RNA concentration. Paper-wide results and their limitations: Sequencing and analysis were restricted to the TCR beta chain. Compared with newly diagnosed patients, persistent Graves' disease patients had lower TCR Shannon entropy and fewer highly expanded clones, which suggests clonal expansion. Because the primary lesion, thyroid tissue, could not be accessed, the study looked at peripheral blood alone. The authors acknowledged the small sample size as a limitation that may reduce accuracy. Patients with persistent disease shared more public clonotypes (about 2,500) than newly diagnosed patients did (about 1,000).

This clonotype was counted ten times or more. Its target antigen remains unknown. Base-call qualities are not available, and no considerably larger clone is one nucleotide away. The sample also formed part of further work on T cells in Graves' hyperthyroidism and ophthalmopathy. As that second paper reports: Graves' hyperthyroidism was defined as stable when no progression to ophthalmopathy occurred over 18 months of follow-up. Hyperthyroidism patients were newly diagnosed, with disease duration under 2 months, and aged 18 to 65 years. Patients with uncontrolled infections, other autoimmune diseases, pregnancy or lactation were excluded. Diagnoses were based on clinical symptoms, serum thyroxine and TRAb, thyroid ultrasound and orbital computed tomography. For the first round of RT-PCR on the TCR CDR3, the HTBI primer set was used together with the Qiagen OneStep RT-PCR kit. Most expanded thyroid clonotypes (frequency above 0.001) were also detected in blood, suggesting blood repertoires may reflect thyroid immune responses. Ophthalmopathy was separated from stable hyperthyroidism by a 13 V-J signature model, with around 90% sensitivity and 81% to 82% specificity obtained in cross-validation and 80%/75% obtained in testing. In validation, the model predicted progression to ophthalmopathy a median of about 6.8 months before onset, with over 60% sensitivity and around 76% specificity. To identify distinguishing TCR V-J signatures, a discovery cohort of about 100 patients was used, comprising some 43 with Graves' ophthalmopathy and under 60 with stable Graves' hyperthyroidism. Whether ophthalmopathy could be predicted prospectively was tested in an independent validation cohort made up of roughly 20 hyperthyroidism patients plus 17 patients who later progressed to ophthalmopathy. The approximately 97 discovery patients were randomly divided into training and test sets at a 7:3 ratio. In addition, the study compared T-cell repertoires in thyroid tissue and in blood from several Graves' hyperthyroidism patients. After sampling, hyperthyroidism patients received methimazole starting at 30 mg daily, and ophthalmopathy patients received high-dose intravenous methylprednisolone. A second multiplex PCR round built the libraries, followed by size selection and purification. The libraries were sequenced on an Illumina HiSeq2000 using paired-end 100 bp reads. SOAPnuke was used to process the raw data, removing reads that contained adapters or uncalled bases, had a mean Phred below 15, or lacked an exact match to the constant primer or identifier. COPE v1.2.5 was used to merge the high-quality paired reads, and each unique nucleotide sequence was defined as a clonotype. Clonotypes were aligned to IMGT TRBV, TRBD and TRBJ reference segments using MiTCR v1.1. Only V-J combinations with frequency above 0.0001, covering about 99% of repertoires, were analysed. The TCS score was defined as the ratio of F50 (clonal expansion) to E x V (chaos), calculated using BLOSUM62-based TCRdist between CDR3 peptides within each V-J. Welch's t-statistics and random forest reduced roughly 500 V-J features to 13, which were used in a naive Bayes classifier (R e1071). No statistical method was used to set the sample size in advance, and investigators knew the group allocation. According to the paper, TCR Vbeta CDR3 sequencing was carried out on 135 peripheral blood samples, which came from 40 to 45 ophthalmopathy, some 73 hyperthyroidism and some 17 progressor patients.

The input for sequencing was peripheral blood mononuclear cells (PBMCs), taken at new diagnosis, from a patient treated with antithyroid drugs. The clonotype comes from a woman aged 25 to 39 with Graves disease. Donor details come from another sample of the same person, matched by shared clones.

DNA sequence: TGTGCCAGCAGTGAATTTGGGGGAGGAGAGACCCAGTACTTC. It codes for CASSEFGGGETQYF. The chain uses TRBV25-1 and TRBJ2-5; TRBD2 is a possible D gene, resting on 6 matching bases. A distance of 10 bases separates the germline ends of V and J, which lose 1 base and 4 bases respectively. According to the germline V gene, CDR1 reads MGHDK and CDR2 reads SYGVNS. The CDR3 sequence holds 14 residues, the cysteine and phenylalanine included. Just CDR3 DNA is preserved here, 42 bases in frame from base 1.